These T cell receptor beta chains were read from a single sample in a study of T cells in Graves' hyperthyroidism and ophthalmopathy. In TCRdb, the multiplex PCR reads were re-called with MiXCR into one record per CDR3 protein. The sample includes 640,000 or so distinct CDR3 sequences, 14% of them seen just once. The sequencing input was blood. These TCRs come from a woman in her late teens or twenties with Graves' ophthalmopathy. The CDR3 runs from the conserved cysteine through the conserved F or W. The D gene is left open where the match is weak. Clone size is not always given. Where it is, it says once, few, many or a class for expanded clones.

j_gene,d_gene,v_gene,abundance,CDR3aa,CDR3nt
TRBJ2-1,TRBD1,TRBV10-3,many,CAISFTGGKDNEQFF,TGTGCCATCAGTTTTACAGGGGGCAAGGACAATGAGCAGTTCTTC
TRBJ1-2,NA,TRBV27,many,CASTPGGAYGYTF,TGTGCCAGCACCCCCGGGGGGGCCTATGGCTACACCTTC
TRBJ2-2,NA,TRBV12-3/TRBV12-4,NA,CASSWGTPNTGELFF,TGTGCCAGCAGCTGGGGAACACCGAACACCGGGGAGCTGTTTTTT
TRBJ2-2,NA,TRBV9,NA,CASSVSRTGELFF,TGTGCCAGCAGCGTATCCAGGACCGGGGAGCTGTTTTTT
TRBJ1-1,TRBD1,TRBV6-1,NA,CAISGGSGQGMNTEAFF,TGTGCCATCAGTGGGGGGTCGGGACAGGGGATGAACACTGAAGCTTTCTTT
TRBJ2-7,TRBD1,TRBV20-1,few,CSAEQGANEQYF,TGCAGTGCTGAACAGGGGGCCAACGAGCAGTACTTC
TRBJ2-5,NA,TRBV7-9,many,CASSLSLARETQYF,TGTGCCAGCAGCTTAAGCCTAGCGAGAGAGACCCAGTACTTC
TRBJ1-3,NA,TRBV5-5,NA,CASSSPQPGNTIYF,TGCGCCAGCAGCTCACCCCAACCTGGAAACACCATATATTTT
TRBJ1-4,NA,TRBV12-3/TRBV12-4,few,CASNTGSANEKLFF,TGTGCCAGCAATACAGGGTCGGCTAATGAAAAACTGTTTTTT
TRBJ2-1,TRBD2,TRBV27,many,CASSSSGLAQTKSGDEQFF,TGTGCCAGCAGTTCATCTGGACTAGCGCAAACAAAGAGTGGGGATGAGCAGTTCTTC
TRBJ2-7,TRBD1,TRBV10-3,many,CAIREGQGRYEQYF,TGTGCCATCAGGGAAGGACAGGGGAGGTACGAGCAGTACTTC
TRBJ2-3,NA,TRBV30,many,CAWTTADTQYF,TGTGCCTGGACAACGGCAGATACGCAGTATTTT
TRBJ1-2,TRBD1,TRBV29-1,many,CSVEPSNRGGGGSGYTF,TGCAGCGTTGAACCCTCCAACCGGGGAGGGGGCGGTAGTGGCTACACCTTC
TRBJ2-7,TRBD2,TRBV20-1,many,CSALSGRRYEQYF,TGCAGTGCCCTTAGCGGGAGACGCTACGAGCAGTACTTC
TRBJ2-3,NA,TRBV12-5,few,CASGTQPPRQYF,TGTGCTAGTGGCACGCAACCCCCAAGGCAGTATTTT
TRBJ2-3,NA,TRBV7-2,many,CASSLAARGGGIDTQYF,TGTGCCAGCAGCTTAGCTGCCAGAGGGGGTGGTATAGATACGCAGTATTTT
TRBJ2-7,NA,TRBV9,NA,CASGPAPTGSYEQYF,TGTGCCAGCGGCCCAGCGCCGACAGGCTCCTACGAGCAGTACTTC
TRBJ2-6,NA,TRBV5-1,NA,CASSPKGGGAWGANVLTF,TGCGCCAGCAGCCCTAAGGGCGGGGGCGCGTGGGGGGCCAACGTCCTGACTTTC
TRBJ1-1,NA,TRBV6-1,many,CASRGQTNTEAFF,TGTGCCAGCCGCGGACAGACGAACACTGAAGCTTTCTTT
TRBJ2-7,TRBD2,TRBV11-3,many,CASSLVGTSGSLTGQYF,TGTGCCAGCAGCTTAGTGGGGACTAGCGGGAGCCTCACGGGGCAGTACTTC
TRBJ2-1,NA,TRBV6-1,many,CASRRRGNEQFF,TGTGCCAGCAGACGAAGGGGCAATGAGCAGTTCTTC